Following are 22 T cell receptor beta chains from one sample sequenced in a study of cytomegalovirus exposure and HLA in healthy donors (dated by TCRdb to about 2017). Receptor amplification or capture employed the immunoSEQ multiplex PCR assay. For the multiplex PCR, a mixture combining 60 forward primers for TCR Vbeta segments and 13 reverse primers for TCR Jbeta segments was used. As stored in TCRdb, this immuneACCESS dataset retains in-frame rearrangements with V and J assigned. A fraction of the clones does not appear; measured against another copy, unresolved V genes explain less than half of the discrepancy, and the remainder lacks a known reason. The sample table holds 65,000 to 95,000 clones, of which 60% to 85% were seen once. The leading ten clones occupy roughly 6% of the sample. The sequencing sample was made of PBMCs. These receptors originate from a male donor in good health and CMV-seropositive.

The V gene is TRBV6-6, the J gene TRBJ2-5, with D possibly being TRBD2 (6 bases). The CDR3 spans 14 residues. Trimming removed 5 bases at V and 5 bases at J, with 15 bases between. Per the germline V gene, CDR1 is MNHNY and CDR2 is SVGAGI (reference sequence). DNA for the CDR3: TGTGCCAGCAGTCAGGACGGGGGAGAGGAGACCCAGTACTTC. Translating gives CASSQDGGEETQYF.

The chain recombines TRBV11-2 with TRBJ2-3, with unresolved D. Germline-derived CDR1 and CDR2 are SGHAT and FQNNGV. This CDR3 has 17 amino acids. V shed 1 base and J shed 2 bases, with 16 bases lying between them. The CDR3 sequence is CASSLGSFGHSTDTQYF. The DNA of the CDR3 is TGTGCCAGCAGCTTAGGAAGCTTCGGTCACTCCACAGATACGCAGTATTTT.

The chain uses TRBV7-2 and TRBJ1-1, with 7 bases fitting TRBD1. J lost 5 bases, V lost 5 bases, and 5 bases had no gene match. CDR1 and CDR2 from the germline V gene are SGHTA and FQGNSA. There are 13 residues in the CDR3. The CDR3 is CASSKQQGTEAFF. The DNA of the CDR3 is TGTGCCAGCAGCAAACAACAGGGGACTGAAGCTTTCTTT.

The chain employs TRBV19 and TRBJ2-6, with D perhaps matching TRBD2 (6 bases). CDR3 size: 15 residues. Germline CDR1 LNHDA, CDR2 SQIVND (reference sequence). Between the trimmed V and J ends, which lost 3 bases and 0 bases, there was a span of 6 bases. CDR3 bases: TGTGCCAGTAGTATCGGGAGCTCTGGGGCCAACGTCCTGACTTTC. As protein: CASSIGSSGANVLTF.

CDR3 nucleotides: TGTGCCAGCAGCTCGGACAGGGCCTTCTCCTACGAGCAGTACTTC. It encodes CASSSDRAFSYEQYF. The V call is TRBV5-8, the J call TRBJ2-7; 8 bases fit TRBD1. The trim removed 3 bases at V and 0 bases at J, leaving 5 bases unmatched. The CDR3 covers 15 residues. CDR1 SGHTS and CDR2 YDEGEE come from the germline V gene.

The chain uses TRBV28 and TRBJ2-1; TRBD2 agrees at 7 bases. This CDR3 comprises 11 residues. The V gene's germline CDR1 is MDHEN and CDR2 SYDVKM. V lost 7 bases to trimming and J lost 9 bases; unmatched junction nucleotides: 3. CDR3 DNA: TGTGCCAGCACACTAGCGCGTGAGCAGTTCTTC. It is translated as CASTLAREQFF.

This chain connects TRBV2 to TRBJ2-3, with D unclear. V was cut by 4 bases and J by 1 base, with 6 bases left in between. The CDR3 spans 13 residues. Germline CDR1 reads SNHLY; CDR2 reads FYNNEI. The CDR3 sequence: CASSGQGTDTQYF. DNA of the CDR3: TGTGCCAGCAGTGGTCAGGGCACAGATACGCAGTATTTT.

The gene calls are TRBV6-5 and TRBJ2-6; D call uncertain. The germline V gene encodes CDR1 MNHEY and CDR2 SVGAGI. Deletions cut 6 bases from V and 0 bases from J, with 6 bases between. This CDR3 has 14 amino acids. The CDR3 DNA follows: TGTGCCAGCAGCCCCTACTCTGGGGCCAACGTCCTGACTTTC. It yields the protein CASSPYSGANVLTF.

This clone has more than one count but fewer than ten. The chain links TRBV5-1 to TRBJ2-5, with 7 bases aligning to TRBD2. The CDR3 is made up of 14 amino acids. CDR1 is SGHRS and CDR2 is YFSETQ in the germline V gene. J was trimmed by 3 bases and V by 0 bases; bases with no gene match: 2. DNA for the CDR3: TGCGCCAGCAGCTTGGAGCTAGCGGAAGAGACCCAGTACTTC. Translated: CASSLELAEETQYF.

This clone was seen a few times. The chain links TRBV6-5 to TRBJ2-7; no reliable D call. The germline CDR1 and CDR2 sequences are MNHEY and SVGAGI. The length of the CDR3 is 14 residues. Trimming left V 4 bases short and J 0 bases short, with 10 bases between. CDR3 DNA sequence: TGTGCCAGCAGTTCGACACTCCTCTCCTACGAGCAGTACTTC. Amino acids: CASSSTLLSYEQYF.

This clone was recorded only once. The chain combines TRBV9 with TRBJ2-7; 7 positions agree with TRBD2. The germline V gene encodes CDR1 SGDLS and CDR2 YYNGEE. J was trimmed by 2 bases and V by 2 bases; bases with no gene match: 7. This CDR3 comprises 15 residues. The CDR3 DNA sequence: TGTGCCAGCAGCGTGGGGGGGGGAGGAACCTACGAGCAGTACTTC. Amino acid sequence: CASSVGGGGTYEQYF.

This chain joins TRBV2 and TRBJ1-5, with 10 bases lining up with TRBD1. This CDR3 is built from 14 residues. Germline trimming cut 5 bases from V and 4 bases from J; bases unmatched to any gene: 2. Germline V lookup: CDR1 SNHLY, CDR2 FYNNEI. CDR3 residues: CASSRTGGNQPQHF. CDR3 nucleotides: TGTGCCAGCAGTCGGACAGGGGGAAATCAGCCCCAGCATTTT. Full variable domain (missing parts from reference TRBV2 and TRBJ1-5): EPEVTQTPSHQVTQMGQEVILRCVPISNHLYFYWYRQILGQKVEFLVSFYNNEISEKSEIFDDQFSVERPDGSNFTLKIRSTKLEDSAMYFCASSRTGGNQPQHFGDGTRLSIL.

The chain couples TRBV7-9 to TRBJ2-5; no clear D gene. The J call is doubtful: the DNA matches TRBJ2-7 better. CDR3 length: 13 residues. CDR1 and CDR2 (germline): SEHNR, FQNEAQ (reference sequence). The CDR3 reads CASSSAYTYEQYF. The CDR3 DNA reads TGTGCCAGCAGCTCCGCGTATACCTACGAGCAGTACTTC.

The chain uses TRBV7-9 and TRBJ2-3; D is undetermined. Trimming removed 4 bases at V and 3 bases at J, with 17 bases between. The CDR3 covers 16 residues. Per the germline V gene, CDR1 is SEHNR and CDR2 is FQNEAQ (reference sequence). The CDR3 sequence: CASSSPPESPTDTQYF. CDR3 nucleotides: TGTGCCAGCAGCTCCCCCCCTGAGTCTCCTACAGATACGCAGTATTTT.

The chain carries TRBV14 and TRBJ2-7, with 12 bases aligning to TRBD2. Germline V gene data show CDR1 as SGHDN and CDR2 as FVKESK. V lost 1 base and J lost 4; bases outside the gene matches: 5. The CDR3 is 16 residues long. The CDR3 DNA reads as TGTGCCAGCAGCCAAGGCCGACTAGCGGGAGTATACGAGCAGTACTTC. This translates into CASSQGRLAGVYEQYF.

The J gene is TRBJ2-7, the V gene TRBV4-1; 9 bases line up with TRBD2. CDR1 is MGHRA and CDR2 is YSYEKL in the germline V gene. The V gene end was trimmed by 8 bases and the J gene end by 0 bases; junction bases not matched to a gene: 2. The CDR3 length is 13 residues. The CDR3 protein is CASRGGDSYEQYF. DNA for the CDR3: TGCGCCAGCCGCGGGGGGGACTCCTACGAGCAGTACTTC.

The rearrangement uses TRBV19 and TRBJ2-7; D gene uncertain. This CDR3 spans 13 amino acids. Trimming removed 6 bases at V and 5 bases at J, with 14 bases between. Germline assignment: CDR1 LNHDA and CDR2 SQIVND (reference sequence). The CDR3 DNA follows: TGTGCCAGTAGCAGTTACAGAGAAAACGAGCAGTACTTC. It yields the protein CASSSYRENEQYF.

The chain carries TRBV19 and TRBJ1-4; weak D call: TRBD1 (6 bases). Germline V lookup: CDR1 LNHDA, CDR2 SQIVND (reference sequence). This CDR3 contains 15 residues. Trimming shortened V by 5 bases and J by 0 bases, and 10 bases separated the two germline ends. The CDR3 region has the DNA TGTGCCAGTAGTGTGGACAGCGCAACTAATGAAAAACTGTTTTTT. Translated: CASSVDSATNEKLFF.

This chain uses TRBV4-2 with TRBJ2-1; TRBD2 agrees at 12 bases. The CDR3 runs to 17 residues. Trimming removed 1 base from V and 8 bases from J; junction bases left unmatched: 9. Germline V CDR1 and CDR2: LGHNA, YNFKEQ. The CDR3 sequence is CASSQGKTSGGFDEQFF. As DNA, the CDR3 is TGTGCCAGCAGCCAAGGAAAGACTAGCGGGGGTTTCGATGAGCAGTTCTTC.

The chain is built from TRBV10-3 and TRBJ2-7; no clear D. The CDR3 length is 12 residues. Trimming left V 4 bases short and J 3 bases short, with 7 bases between. The germline V gene encodes CDR1 ENHRY and CDR2 SYGVKD. DNA for the CDR3: TGTGCCATCAGTGGGCAGGACTACGAGCAGTACTTC. Translated: CAISGQDYEQYF.

DNA for the CDR3: TGTGCCAGCATGGGGGGGGATGAGTCGGCTTTCTTT. This translates into CASMGGDESAFF. The gene calls are TRBV2 and TRBJ1-1; the D gene is possibly TRBD1 (5 bases). The CDR3 extends over 12 amino acids. With 7 bases removed from V and 11 bases from J, the gap between germline ends came to 17 bases. The germline V gene has CDR1 SNHLY and CDR2 FYNNEI.

This clone appeared a single time. The chain is built from TRBV4-1 and TRBJ1-1; TRBD1 matches 7 bases. Looked up from germline, CDR1 is MGHRA and CDR2 is YSYEKL. There are 17 residues in the CDR3. Trimming at V came to 4 bases and at J to 1 base, leaving 12 bases not matched to a gene. This chain's CDR3 is CASSLRDSLQPNTEAFF. CDR3 DNA: TGCGCCAGCAGCCTCCGGGACAGCTTGCAACCGAACACTGAAGCTTTCTTT.